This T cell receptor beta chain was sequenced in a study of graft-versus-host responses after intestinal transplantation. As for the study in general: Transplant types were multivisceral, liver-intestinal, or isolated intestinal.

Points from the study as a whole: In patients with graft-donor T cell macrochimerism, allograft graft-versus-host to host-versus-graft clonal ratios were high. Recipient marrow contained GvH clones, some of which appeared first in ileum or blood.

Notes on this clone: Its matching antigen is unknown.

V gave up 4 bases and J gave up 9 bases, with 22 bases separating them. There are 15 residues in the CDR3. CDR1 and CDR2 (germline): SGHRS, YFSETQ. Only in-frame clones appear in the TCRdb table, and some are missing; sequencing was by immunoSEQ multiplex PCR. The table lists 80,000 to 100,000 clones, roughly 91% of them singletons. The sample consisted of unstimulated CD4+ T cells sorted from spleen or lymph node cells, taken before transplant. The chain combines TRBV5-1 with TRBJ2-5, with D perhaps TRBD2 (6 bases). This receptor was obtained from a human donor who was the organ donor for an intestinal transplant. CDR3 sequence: CASSTGDRGGEAQYF. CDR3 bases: TGCGCCAGCAGCACTGGGGACCGCGGAGGGGAGGCCCAGTACTTC.